Each of the 16 T cell receptor beta chains below was sequenced from the same sample in a study of T-cell reconstitution after alpha-beta-depleted transplantation in children. The TCRbeta library incorporated unique molecular identifiers. MiXCR, applied by TCRdb to the PCR reads, yields one record per CDR3 protein. Of about 460,000 distinct CDR3 sequences in the sample, around 12% are singletons; the top ten hold about 5.4%. The sequences come from PBMCs from the stem cell graft donor, collected from the stem cell graft. These receptors were taken from a human donor who donated a stem cell graft to a child with combined immunodeficiency.

This clonotype has ten or more counts. The gene calls are TRBV18 and TRBJ2-1, with D possibly TRBD1 on 6 matching bases. From germline, CDR1 is KGHSH and CDR2 LQKENI. The germline V and J ends were trimmed by 6 bases and 2 bases, with 14 bases remaining between them. The CDR3 extends over 15 amino acids. In DNA form, the CDR3 reads TGTGCCAGCTCCCAACCAGGGGTCCCCTACAATGAGCAGTTCTTC. This sequence encodes CASSQPGVPYNEQFF. The full variable domain, with the rest looked up from reference TRBV18 and TRBJ2-1, is NAGVMQNPRHLVRRRGQEARLRCSPMKGHSHVYWYRQLPEEGLKFMVYLQKENIIDESGMPKERFSAEFPKEGPSILRIQQVVRGDSAAYFCASSQPGVPYNEQFFGPGTRLTVL.

This sequence joins TRBV5-6 and TRBJ2-3, with TRBD1 identical over 7 bases. With V trimmed by 4 bases and J by 3 bases, 11 bases remained unmatched. The CDR3 runs 16 residues. Germline V lookup: CDR1 SGHDT, CDR2 YYEEEE. CDR3 coding DNA: TGTGCCAGCAGCCGTCAGGGGGATGATTGGACAGATACGCAGTATTTT. Translating it yields CASSRQGDDWTDTQYF.

This clonotype was seen more than once but under ten times. The chain uses TRBV20-1 and TRBJ2-7, with D possibly matching TRBD1 (7 bases). Germline V gene data show CDR1 as DFQATT and CDR2 as SNEGSKA (reference sequence). This CDR3 has 14 amino acids. Trimming took off 6 bases at V and 0 bases at J, with 15 bases between the two ends. The DNA of the CDR3 is TGCAGTGCCGGACCGCGGGACAGCTCCTACGAGCAGTACTTC. As protein: CSAGPRDSSYEQYF.

V is TRBV12-3 or TRBV12-4 and J is TRBJ2-3, with 7 positions matching TRBD2. The CDR3 sequence is 16 residues long. J was trimmed by 0 bases and V by 3 bases; bases with no gene match: 6. For the CDR3, the DNA is TGTGCCAGCAGTTTTTGGCTAGCGGTTAGCACAGATACGCAGTATTTT. This gives the protein CASSFWLAVSTDTQYF.

The gene calls are TRBV6-5 and TRBJ2-6, with TRBD2 as a possible D gene (6 bases). Germline CDR1 MNHEY, CDR2 SVGAGI. The V gene lost 4 bases and the J gene lost 4 bases, with 14 bases spanning the gap. CDR3 size: 16 residues. The CDR3 nucleotides read TGTGCCAGCAGTTCTGCTACAGGACTAGGGGCCAACGTCCTGACTTTC. Amino acid sequence: CASSSATGLGANVLTF.

Many counts were recorded for this clonotype. CDR3 in DNA: TGTGCCAGCAGCTCGCGACTAGCGGTTGACTACAATGAGCAGTTCTTC. Its protein product is CASSSRLAVDYNEQFF. This chain links TRBV5-6 with TRBJ2-1; TRBD2 matches 9 bases. With 3 bases clipped from V and 3 bases from J, the junction kept 7 bases outside the gene matches. This CDR3 comprises 16 residues. Germline CDR1 and CDR2: SGHDT and YYEEEE.

In its sample, this clonotype was seen a few times. This chain uses TRBV4-1 with TRBJ1-3, with D unclear. Trimming shortened V by 1 base and J by 0 bases, and 13 bases separated the two germline ends. This CDR3 is built from 17 residues. Germline V gene data show CDR1 as MGHRA and CDR2 as YSYEKL. The CDR3 reads CASSQGWERSSGNTIYF. The CDR3 coding sequence is TGCGCCAGCAGCCAAGGATGGGAGCGAAGCTCTGGAAACACCATATATTTT.

The table lists this clonotype with many counts. The chain couples TRBV6-5 to TRBJ2-2; D is ambiguous. Germline loops: CDR1 MNHEY, CDR2 SVGAGI. The CDR3 totals 16 residues. Trimming pared 4 bases from V and 0 bases from J, leaving 12 bases between. The CDR3 coding sequence is TGTGCCAGCAGTTCCCCCCCGTTAACGAACACCGGGGAGCTGTTTTTT. It specifies CASSSPPLTNTGELFF.

This clonotype was seen a few times. A read error may produce the germline difference seen at one junction end. This chain uses TRBV28 with TRBJ2-1; the D gene is possibly TRBD2 (5 bases). This CDR3 contains 15 residues. The germline gives CDR1 MDHEN, CDR2 SYDVKM. Here the CDR3 reads CASSLSGVSHNEQFF. The CDR3 nucleotides read TGTGCCAGCAGCTTATCCGGGGTAAGCCACAATGAGCAGTTCTTC. The full variable domain, completed using reference TRBV28 and TRBJ2-1, is DVKVTQSSRYLVKRTGEKVFLECVQDMDHENMFWYRQDPGLGLRLIYFSYDVKMKEKGDIPEGYSVSREKKERFSLILESASTNQTSMYLCASSLSGVSHNEQFFGPGTRLTVL.

The sample holds a few counts of this clonotype. V and J are TRBV12-3 or TRBV12-4 and TRBJ2-4, with 7 bases lining up with TRBD1. The J segment lost 6 bases and the V segment lost 6 bases, leaving 2 bases of the junction unmatched. The CDR3 covers 12 residues. The CDR3 DNA reads TGTGCCAGCAGAACAGGGGCAAACATTCAGTACTTC. This translates into CASRTGANIQYF.

This clonotype was seen many times. The chain employs TRBV5-1 and TRBJ2-3, with TRBD2 identical over 10 bases. Trimming at V came to 2 bases and at J to 9 bases, leaving 12 bases not matched to a gene. Germline CDR1 reads SGHRS; CDR2 reads YFSETQ. The CDR3 has 16 amino acids. In DNA, the CDR3 is TGCGCCAGCAGCTTTGGTGATAGCGGGAGGATTGTGACGCAGTATTTT. Its translation is CASSFGDSGRIVTQYF. The whole variable domain, remainder taken from reference TRBV5-1 and TRBJ2-3, is KAGVTQTPRYLIKTRGQQVTLSCSPISGHRSVSWYQQTPGQGLQFLFEYFSETQRNKGNFPGRFSGRQFSNSRSEMNVSTLELGDSALYLCASSFGDSGRIVTQYFGPGTRLTVL.

The CDR3 here is CASRRKAGETQYF. The CDR3 DNA is TGTGCCAGCAGACGTAAGGCTGGGGAGACCCAGTACTTC. The chain recombines TRBV7-6 with TRBJ2-5, with D uncertain. The V and J ends lost 6 bases and 5 bases respectively, with 13 bases between them. Germline V gene data show CDR1 as SGHVS and CDR2 as FNYEAQ. The CDR3 has 13 amino acids.

V gene TRBV30 combines with J gene TRBJ1-1; a possible D gene is TRBD1 (6 bases). This CDR3 has 13 amino acids. Germline CDR1 reads GTSNPN; CDR2 reads SVGIG (reference sequence). Trimming removed 3 bases from V and 5 bases from J, with 13 bases in between. Written as DNA, the CDR3 is TGTGCCTGGAGCCAACAGGGTTGGACTGAAGCTTTCTTT. Its protein is CAWSQQGWTEAFF.

The chain combines TRBV5-1 with TRBJ1-1; TRBD1 might be the D (6 bases). Germline values: CDR1 SGHRS, CDR2 YFSETQ. The V gene lost 2 bases and the J gene lost 1 base, with 12 bases spanning the gap. The CDR3 has 15 residues. As DNA, the CDR3 is TGCGCCAGCAGCTTTGCCGGGACAAGGAACACTGAAGCTTTCTTT. Residues: CASSFAGTRNTEAFF.

The chain joins TRBV12-3 or TRBV12-4 to TRBJ2-5; 9 bases agree with TRBD2. Trimming cost V 3 bases and J 5 bases; bases outside gene matches: 4. The CDR3 is 14 amino acids. The CDR3, as DNA: TGTGCCAGCAGTTTCGCTAGCGGGGTGGAGACCCAGTACTTC. Encoded protein: CASSFASGVETQYF.

The chain recombines TRBV7-2 with TRBJ1-5; TRBD1 matches at 10 bases. Germline CDR1 reads SGHTA; CDR2 reads FQGNSA. The ends lost 6 bases at V and 4 bases at J; junction bases unmatched: 6. The CDR3 consists of 15 residues. The DNA for the CDR3 is TGTGCCAGCAGGTTTGGGGACAGGGGAAATCAGCCCCAGCATTTT. This codes for CASRFGDRGNQPQHF.